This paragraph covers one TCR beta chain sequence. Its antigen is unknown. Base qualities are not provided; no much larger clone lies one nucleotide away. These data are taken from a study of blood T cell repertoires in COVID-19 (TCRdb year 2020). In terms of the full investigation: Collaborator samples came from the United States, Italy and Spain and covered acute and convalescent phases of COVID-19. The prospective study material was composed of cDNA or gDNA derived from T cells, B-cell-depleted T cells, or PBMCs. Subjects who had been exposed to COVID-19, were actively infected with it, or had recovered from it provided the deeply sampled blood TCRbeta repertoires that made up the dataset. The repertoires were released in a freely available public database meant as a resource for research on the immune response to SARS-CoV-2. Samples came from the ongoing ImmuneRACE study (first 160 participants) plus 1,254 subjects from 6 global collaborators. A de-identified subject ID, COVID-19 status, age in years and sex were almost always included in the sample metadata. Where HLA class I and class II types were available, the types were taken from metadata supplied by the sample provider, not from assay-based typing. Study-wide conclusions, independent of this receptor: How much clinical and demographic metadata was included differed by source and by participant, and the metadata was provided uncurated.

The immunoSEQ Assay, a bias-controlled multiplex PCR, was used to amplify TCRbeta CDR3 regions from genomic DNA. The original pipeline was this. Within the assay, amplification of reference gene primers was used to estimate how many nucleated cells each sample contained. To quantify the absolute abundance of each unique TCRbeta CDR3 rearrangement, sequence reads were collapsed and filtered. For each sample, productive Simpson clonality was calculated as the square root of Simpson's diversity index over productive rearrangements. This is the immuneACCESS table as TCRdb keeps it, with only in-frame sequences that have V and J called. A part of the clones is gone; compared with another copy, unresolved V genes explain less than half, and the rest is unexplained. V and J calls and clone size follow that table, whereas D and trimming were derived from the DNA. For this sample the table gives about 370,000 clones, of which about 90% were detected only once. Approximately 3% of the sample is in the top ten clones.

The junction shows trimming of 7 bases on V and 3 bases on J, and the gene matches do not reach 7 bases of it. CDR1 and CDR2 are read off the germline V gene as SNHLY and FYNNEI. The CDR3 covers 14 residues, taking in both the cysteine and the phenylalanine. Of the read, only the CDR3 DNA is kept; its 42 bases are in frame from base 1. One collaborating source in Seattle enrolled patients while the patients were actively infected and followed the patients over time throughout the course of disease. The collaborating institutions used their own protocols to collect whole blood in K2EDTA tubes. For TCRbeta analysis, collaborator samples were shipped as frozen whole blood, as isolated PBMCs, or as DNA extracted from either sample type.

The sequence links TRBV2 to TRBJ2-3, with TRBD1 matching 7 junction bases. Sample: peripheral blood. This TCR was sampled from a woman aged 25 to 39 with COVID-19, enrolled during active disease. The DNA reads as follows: TGTGCCAGCACCGACAGGGTTTGGACAGATACGCAGTATTTT. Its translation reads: CASTDRVWTDTQYF. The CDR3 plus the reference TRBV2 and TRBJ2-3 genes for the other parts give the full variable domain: EPEVTQTPSHQVTQMGQEVILRCVPISNHLYFYWYRQILGQKVEFLVSFYNNEISEKSEIFDDQFSVERPDGSNFTLKIRSTKLEDSAMYFCASTDRVWTDTQYFGPGTRLTVL.